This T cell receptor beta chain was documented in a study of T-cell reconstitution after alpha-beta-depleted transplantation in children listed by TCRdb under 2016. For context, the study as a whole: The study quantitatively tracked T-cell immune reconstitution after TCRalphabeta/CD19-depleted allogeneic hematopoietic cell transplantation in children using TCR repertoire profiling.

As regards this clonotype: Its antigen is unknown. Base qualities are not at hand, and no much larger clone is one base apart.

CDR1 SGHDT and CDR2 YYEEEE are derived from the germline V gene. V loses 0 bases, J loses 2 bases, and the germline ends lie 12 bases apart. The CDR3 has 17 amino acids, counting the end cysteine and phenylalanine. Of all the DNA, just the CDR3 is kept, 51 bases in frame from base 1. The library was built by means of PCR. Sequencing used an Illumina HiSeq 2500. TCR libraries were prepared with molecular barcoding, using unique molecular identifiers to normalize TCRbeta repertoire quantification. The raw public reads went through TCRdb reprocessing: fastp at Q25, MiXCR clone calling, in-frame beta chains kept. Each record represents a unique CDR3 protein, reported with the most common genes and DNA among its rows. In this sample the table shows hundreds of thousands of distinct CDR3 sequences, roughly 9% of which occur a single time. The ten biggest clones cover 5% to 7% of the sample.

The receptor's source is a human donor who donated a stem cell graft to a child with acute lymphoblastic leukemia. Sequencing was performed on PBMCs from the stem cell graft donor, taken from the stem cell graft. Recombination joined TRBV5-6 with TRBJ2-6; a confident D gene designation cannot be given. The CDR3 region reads CASSLVNWATGANVLTF. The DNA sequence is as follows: TGTGCCAGCAGCTTGGTAAACTGGGCCACTGGGGCCAACGTCCTGACTTTC.